This is a list of T cell receptor beta chains from one sample in a study of blood T cells in healthy people across ages. TCRdb processed the 5' RACE reads anew with MiXCR; each CDR3 protein has one entry. The profile shows about 670,000 distinct CDR3 sequences, roughly 41% of them singletons. The sample consisted of blood. The source is a man older than 75 in good health. CDR3s include the opening cysteine and the closing phenylalanine or tryptophan. D genes are given only for firm matches. Rows give clone size only sometimes, using once, few, many, or a class for an expanded clone.

CDR3 length	D gene	clone size	J gene	V gene	CDR3 DNA	CDR3 protein
16	-	-	TRBJ2-3	TRBV20-1	TGCAGTGCCATTGGAGGAGGGACCCTGAGGACAGATACGCAGTATTTT	CSAIGGGTLRTDTQYF
16	TRBD2	-	TRBJ2-1	TRBV4-3	TGCGCCAGCAGCCTCTTCTTGCGGGGGGGCCGCAATGAGCAGTTCTTC	CASSLFLRGGRNEQFF
13	-	-	TRBJ1-6	TRBV12-3/TRBV12-4	TGTGCCAGCAGTTTCATCGGGAATTCACCCCTCCACTTT	CASSFIGNSPLHF
15	-	many	TRBJ2-5	TRBV20-1	TGCAGTGCTAGAGATCGGCAGGGGATGAGGGAGACCCAGTACTTC	CSARDRQGMRETQYF
17	-	few	TRBJ2-6	TRBV7-2	TGTGCCAGCAGCTTAGTGGGACTGCACTCTGGGGCCAACGTCCTGACTTTC	CASSLVGLHSGANVLTF
14	-	-	TRBJ2-1	TRBV5-6	TGTGCCAGCAGCTTACGACTTATCTACAATGAGCAGTTCTTC	CASSLRLIYNEQFF
12	-	-	TRBJ1-2	TRBV5-5	TGTGCCAGCAGCACGGGACGTACTAGCTACACCTTC	CASSTGRTSYTF
15	-	-	TRBJ1-2	TRBV6-1	TGTGCCAGCAGTGAATTAGAGCGAGGGTTAGATGGCTACACCTTC	CASSELERGLDGYTF
11	-	few	TRBJ2-3	TRBV6-5	TGTGCCAGCAGACAACAAGATACGCAGTATTTT	CASRQQDTQYF
14	-	many	TRBJ2-7	TRBV3-1	TGTGCCAGCAGCCACGGAGTATACCAGAACGAGCAGTACTTC	CASSHGVYQNEQYF
15	TRBD1	-	TRBJ2-7	TRBV12-3/TRBV12-4	TGTGCCAGCAGTCGACAGGGTAGGGGGTCCTACGAGCAGTACTTC	CASSRQGRGSYEQYF
14	-	few	TRBJ2-4	TRBV20-1	TGCAGTGCTAGAGATCTCGGCACTGTGGTTGAGCAGTACTTC	CSARDLGTVVEQYF
11	-	-	TRBJ2-7	TRBV6-5	TGTGCCAGCAGTTACCGACAGGAGCAGTACTTC	CASSYRQEQYF
17	-	-	TRBJ2-2	TRBV7-9	TGTGCCAGCAGCTTAGGACGGGCCGGATCGAACACCGGGGAGCTGTTTTTT	CASSLGRAGSNTGELFF